A selection of T cell receptor beta chains follows, all from one sample in a study of CD8 T cells in ankylosing spondylitis. TCRdb used MiXCR to reprocess the 5' RACE reads, holding one entry per CDR3 protein. Here the sample spans hundreds of thousands of distinct CDR3 sequences, roughly a quarter being singletons. What was sequenced was blood, either unsorted or a sorted T cell fraction (not recorded which). These receptor sequences come from a male donor with ankylosing spondylitis. CDR3s include the opening cysteine and the closing phenylalanine or tryptophan. The D gene is left open where the match is weak. Some rows mark clone size as missing; the rest say once, few, many or name a class of expanded clone.

CDR3 length | D gene | clone size | J gene | V gene | CDR3 DNA | CDR3 protein
15 | . | few | TRBJ2-1 | TRBV7-6 | TGTGCCAGCAGCTTAGACGGGGTCTCCTACAATGAGCAGTTCTTC | CASSLDGVSYNEQFF
16 | TRBD2 | few | TRBJ2-7 | TRBV5-1 | TGCGCCAGCAGGAGGGGGACTAGCGGGACCTCCTACGAGCAGTACTTC | CASRRGTSGTSYEQYF
15 | TRBD1 | many | TRBJ2-1 | TRBV24-1 | TGTGCCACCAGTGGGACAGGGGGCGTTTCCCATGAGCAGTTCTTC | CATSGTGGVSHEQFF
14 | . | . | TRBJ1-2 | TRBV5-1 | TGCGCCAGCAGCCCCAACGGGGGGCCTATGCCATACACCTTC | CASSPNGGPMPYTF
15 | TRBD1 | . | TRBJ1-1 | TRBV6-1 | TGTGCCAGCAGTGAAGGACAGGGTATGAACACTGAAGCTTTCTTT | CASSEGQGMNTEAFF
14 | . | . | TRBJ2-1 | TRBV10-3 | TGTGCCATCAGGGTGCGGGACCGAATAGGGGAGCAGTTCTTC | CAIRVRDRIGEQFF
18 | TRBD2 | few | TRBJ2-3 | TRBV5-6 | TGTGCCAGCAGAACTTACGCGGAGGCTAGCGGATACACAGATACGCAGTATTTT | CASRTYAEASGYTDTQYF
15 | TRBD1 | . | TRBJ1-2 | TRBV4-1 | TGCGCCAGCAGCCAATCGGTCGGACAGGGAGTGGGCTACACCTTC | CASSQSVGQGVGYTF
17 | . | . | TRBJ1-5 | TRBV20-1 | TGCAGTGCTGCCACGGGGGCGCGGGGTTGGGGCAATCAGCCCCAGCATTTT | CSAATGARGWGNQPQHF
13 | . | few | TRBJ2-1 | TRBV7-2 | TGTGCCAGCAGCGCCGACAGAAACAATGAGCAGTTCTTC | CASSADRNNEQFF
13 | TRBD1 | few | TRBJ1-5 | TRBV20-1 | TGCAGTGCTAGAGCAACAGGGGGCGGAGCCCAGCATTTT | CSARATGGGAQHF
12 | . | few | TRBJ2-3 | TRBV29-1 | TGCAGCGCAGGAAGAGGGGAAAATACGCAGTATTTT | CSAGRGENTQYF
13 | . | few | TRBJ2-2 | TRBV5-1 | TGCGCCAGCAGCTTGGGCACCTCCGGGGAGCTGTTTTTT | CASSLGTSGELFF